This TCR beta chain comes out of a study of vaccination and CD4 T cells after COVID-19. Specified treatment: roughly 10-day PBMC culture with coronavirus spike peptide pools or control peptides (ViraFEST assay). After expanding antigen-specific T cells with peptide pools, ViraFEST sequenced their TCRs. On this clonotype: What it binds is unknown.

At the Johns Hopkins FTIC core, DNA taken from cultured CD4+ T cells was sequenced by way of the Oncomine TCR Beta short-read assay. MiXCR was run by TCRdb on the PCR reads, yielding one entry per CDR3 protein. The table has roughly 19,000 distinct CDR3 sequences, approximately 60% seen once. V was clipped by 1 base and J by 1 base; unmatched bases: 8. From germline, CDR1 is MNHEY and CDR2 SVGAGI. This CDR3 has 18 residues. The V call is TRBV6-5, the J call TRBJ2-7; 12 positions agree with TRBD2. The clonotype was recovered from a human donor who had recovered from COVID-19. Sequences were obtained from CD4+ T cells from blood, cultured in vitro. Here the CDR3 reads CASSYWSSGGAVSYEQYF. CDR3 sequence (DNA): TGTGCCAGCAGTTACTGGTCTAGCGGGGGGGCCGTATCCTACGAGCAGTACTTC.